These 8 T cell receptor beta chains share one sample of origin, sequenced in a study of Ad26.COV2.S vaccination and SARS-CoV-2 variants. The method was immunoSEQ multiplex PCR; TCRdb's version includes in-frame clones alone and lacks a portion of them. The sample has about 450,000 clones; about 91% are singletons. Treatment indicated: 19 received Ad26.COV2.S at low or high dose, single or two shots; several received placebo; per-sample allocation not given. Specimen acquisition occurred on day 63 following the initial vaccine or placebo injection. The source was peripheral blood, collected in a trial of Ad26.COV2.S vaccine versus placebo. The source is a person between 18 and 65 years old who received the Ad26.COV2.S COVID-19 vaccine or a placebo.

V and J are TRBV7-2 and TRBJ2-3, with 7 positions matching TRBD2. The CDR3 sequence is 17 residues long. In germline, CDR1 is SGHTA, CDR2 FQGNSA. The V gene end was trimmed by 2 bases and the J gene end by 2 bases; junction bases not matched to a gene: 10. The CDR3 reads CASSLSLRGGTTDTQYF. The CDR3 nucleotides read TGTGCCAGCAGCTTATCCCTTAGGGGAGGGACCACAGATACGCAGTATTTT. Variable domain in full (rest from reference TRBV7-2 and TRBJ2-3): GAGVSQSPSNKVTEKGKDVELRCDPISGHTALYWYRQSLGQGLEFLIYFQGNSAPDKSGLPSDRFSAERTGGSVSTLTIQRTQQEDSAVYLCASSLSLRGGTTDTQYFGPGTRLTVL.

The chain links TRBV19 to TRBJ2-6; D gene ambiguous. This CDR3 spans 16 amino acids. V gave up 3 bases and J gave up 0 bases, with 9 bases separating them. Germline CDR1 is LNHDA and CDR2 is SQIVND (reference sequence). The CDR3 bases are TGTGCCAGTAGTATCTCACAAGCCTCTGGGGCCAACGTCCTGACTTTC. Translation gives CASSISQASGANVLTF.

The gene calls are TRBV5-8 and TRBJ2-7; 7 nucleotides match TRBD1. The V gene's germline CDR1 is SGHTS and CDR2 YDEGEE. V gave up 1 base and J gave up 6 bases; unmatched junction bases: 1. The CDR3 runs to 12 residues. This chain's CDR3 is CASSLRTGEQYF. The CDR3 region has the DNA TGTGCCAGCAGCTTGAGGACAGGCGAGCAGTACTTC.

V is TRBV5-8 and J is TRBJ1-2, with 8 bases identical to TRBD1. Looked up from germline, CDR1 is SGHTS and CDR2 is YDEGEE. With V trimmed by 0 bases and J by 6 bases, 13 bases remained unmatched. This CDR3 spans 17 amino acids. As DNA, the CDR3 is TGTGCCAGCAGCTTGGGCCCGGGATGGACAGGGAGGAATGGCTACACCTTC. Translating it yields CASSLGPGWTGRNGYTF.

In DNA, the CDR3 is TGTGCCAGCAGCCAAGATGTTCTGGCGGGCACCGGGGAGCTGTTTTTT. Residues: CASSQDVLAGTGELFF. The J gene is TRBJ2-2, the V gene TRBV4-2, with D perhaps TRBD2 (5 bases). The CDR3 is 16 amino acids. CDR1 is LGHNA, CDR2 YNFKEQ, per germline. V dropped 0 bases and J dropped 4 bases, with 12 bases sitting between them.

V is TRBV28 and J is TRBJ2-2; D ambiguous. The germline V gene encodes CDR1 MDHEN and CDR2 SYDVKM. The V end was cut by 0 bases, the J end by 3 bases, with 8 bases between. This CDR3 is 15 amino acids long. CDR3 protein: CASSLWSTDTGELFF. The CDR3 DNA is TGTGCCAGCAGTTTATGGTCAACAGACACCGGGGAGCTGTTTTTT.

The chain is built from TRBV4-3 and TRBJ2-1, with D unresolved. V lost 2 bases and J 6 bases, leaving 14 bases between the germline ends. CDR1 is LGHNA and CDR2 is YSLEER in the germline V gene. CDR3 length: 15 amino acids. The CDR3 region is CASSQPASALNEQFF. CDR3 nucleotides: TGCGCCAGCAGCCAACCGGCGAGTGCCCTCAATGAGCAGTTCTTC.

V usage is TRBV19 and J usage is TRBJ2-2; D possibly uses TRBD1 or TRBD2 (5 bases each). Trimming removed 9 bases from V and 6 bases from J, with 11 bases in between. The CDR3 is made up of 12 amino acids. CDR1 LNHDA and CDR2 SQIVND come from the germline V gene (reference sequence). CDR3 nucleotide sequence: TGTGCCAGCGGGGCAAAGGCCGGGGAGCTGTTTTTT. Its translation: CASGAKAGELFF.